The rows below give T cell receptor beta chains drawn from one sample of a study of cytomegalovirus exposure and HLA in healthy donors. Using immunoSEQ multiplex PCR, the repertoire was profiled, and TCRdb retains in-frame clones only, with some absent. The sample consists of 150,000 to 180,000 clones, under 85% of them appearing once. The sample comprised PBMCs. The receptor source for this set is a man between 18 and 35 years old in good health and CMV-seronegative. Both conserved end residues are part of each CDR3. Fields, in order: clone size, V gene, J gene, D gene, CDR3 DNA, CDR3 protein. D genes are given only for firm matches. Size is stated for part of the rows, as once, few or many counts, or as a class when the clone is expanded.

>-|TRBV7-9|TRBJ1-2|TRBD1
TGTGCCAGCAGCTTAAAGGCCGGGACAGAGGAGCTTAATAACTATGGCTACACCTTC
CASSLKAGTEELNNYGYTF
>-|TRBV27|TRBJ1-4|-
TGTGCCAGCAGTTTAAGCGTAGGGGGTGAAAAACTGTTTTTT
CASSLSVGGEKLFF
>-|TRBV9|TRBJ2-6|-
TGTGCCAGCAGCGTATCGGGGGGCTCTTCTGGGGCCAACGTCCTGACTTTC
CASSVSGGSSGANVLTF
>-|TRBV7-2|TRBJ1-1|TRBD1
TGTGCCAGCAGCTGGGGGACAGGGGTTACTGAAGCTTTCTTT
CASSWGTGVTEAFF
>-|TRBV21-1|TRBJ2-6|-
TGTGCCAGCGTTCATAATGGGCCCTCTGGGGCCAACGGCCTGACTTTC
CASVHNGPSGANGLTF
>few|TRBV19|TRBJ1-2|-
TGTGCCAGTATGGGCGACAGACGCCGCTACACCTTC
CASMGDRRRYTF
>-|TRBV30|TRBJ2-5|-
TGTGCCTGGAGTGGAGGCAGCCAAGAGACCCAGTACTTC
CAWSGGSQETQYF
>once|TRBV5-8|TRBJ2-3|TRBD1
TGTGCCAGCAGCTTGGCCGGGACAGGGGGCGAGGAAAAGCAGTATTTT
CASSLAGTGGEEKQYF
>-|TRBV18|TRBJ1-2|-
TGTGCCAGCTCACCACAACAGGGCTTCGATGGCTACACCTTC
CASSPQQGFDGYTF
>-|TRBV10-2|TRBJ2-1|-
TGCGCCAGCAAAGGAGCGGGCCGCCCTAATGAGCAGTTCTTC
CASKGAGRPNEQFF
>-|TRBV7-6|TRBJ2-5|TRBD2
TGTGCCAGCAGCTTTGGACTAGCGGGGGGAGAGACCCAGTACTTC
CASSFGLAGGETQYF
>once|TRBV10-2|TRBJ1-2|TRBD1
TGCGCCAGCAGTGAGAACAGGGGGGAAGGCTACACCTTC
CASSENRGEGYTF
>-|TRBV5-3|TRBJ2-7|TRBD2
TGTGCCAGAAGCTTTTCTAGCGGGGCCCGGATCGTTCCTAAGCAGTACTTC
CARSFSSGARIVPKQYF
>-|TRBV5-1|TRBJ2-3|TRBD1
TGCGCCAGCAGCCTCAGGGGGCCCTTCACAGATACGCAGTATTTT
CASSLRGPFTDTQYF
>once|TRBV4-1|TRBJ2-7|TRBD2
TGCGCCAGCAGCCAGGCCGGGACTAGCACCTACGAGCAGTACTTC
CASSQAGTSTYEQYF
>-|TRBV18|TRBJ1-5|-
TGTGCCAGCTCAGTGGGGGCAGATCAGCCCCAGCATTTT
CASSVGADQPQHF
>few|TRBV19|TRBJ1-1|TRBD1
TGTGCCAGTAGTAGCCGACAGGGGGCGCCTACTGAAGCTTTCTTT
CASSSRQGAPTEAFF
>-|TRBV5-8|TRBJ2-1|-
TGTGCCAGCAGCTTACAGTACAATGAGCAGTTCTTC
CASSLQYNEQFF
>-|TRBV29-1|TRBJ1-1|-
TGCAGCGTTAGCCCCTCGAAGGGGAGGGGACCCCTGGGAAGAGCTTTCTTT
CSVSPSKGRGPLGRAFF
>-|TRBV2|TRBJ1-6|TRBD1
TGTGCCAGCAGTGAAGCGTGGCAGGGGGCAAGAAATTCACCCCTCCACTTT
CASSEAWQGARNSPLHF
>-|TRBV5-1|TRBJ1-1|TRBD1
TGCGCCAGCAGCTTTCAGCCGACAGGGAGTCTTTCAGCTTTCTTT
CASSFQPTGSLSAFF
>-|TRBV9|TRBJ1-1|TRBD1
TGTGCCAGCAGCTCAGGGGGCTTACGGACTGAAGCTTTCTTT
CASSSGGLRTEAFF
>-|TRBV10-2|TRBJ1-1|-
TGCGCCAGCAGTGAGACAGGGAGTTACACTGAAGCTTTCTTT
CASSETGSYTEAFF